Below are 28 T cell receptor beta chains sequenced from a single sample in a study of blood T cell repertoires in COVID-19. Sequencing was performed with immunoSEQ multiplex PCR; in TCRdb, only in-frame clones are kept and a portion is missing. The data contain approximately 76,000 clones, approximately 89% of them singletons. Sequencing was done on a sample of peripheral blood. Receptors were obtained from an older woman with acute or convalescent COVID-19.

This clone occurred a few times. The V and J genes are TRBV30 and TRBJ1-3; weak D call: TRBD1 (5 bases). Trimming took 0 bases from V and 0 from J, leaving 15 bases between them. Germline V lookup: CDR1 GTSNPN, CDR2 SVGIG (reference sequence). The CDR3 sequence is 17 residues long. The CDR3 DNA reads as TGTGCCTGGAGTGTAATGTGGGGCAGTAACTCTGGAAACACCATATATTTT. This gives the protein CAWSVMWGSNSGNTIYF.

The chain combines TRBV7-3 with TRBJ1-1; D not resolved. The V end was cut by 5 bases, the J end by 3 bases, with 10 bases between. CDR3 length: 13 amino acids. CDR1 and CDR2 (germline): SGHTA, FQGTGA. CDR3 sequence reads: CASSPQEDTEAFF. DNA of the CDR3: TGTGCCAGCAGCCCGCAGGAAGACACTGAAGCTTTCTTT.

The chain has TRBV28 and TRBJ2-1; TRBD2 agrees at 14 bases. The CDR3 contains 16 residues. J lost 14 bases, V lost 5 bases, and 14 bases had no gene match. Germline CDR1 MDHEN, CDR2 SYDVKM. CDR3 nucleotides: TGTGCCAGCAGTACCATAGCCCGACTAGCGGGGGGGAGGGAGTTCTTC. Translation: CASSTIARLAGGREFF.

J is TRBJ1-2 and V is TRBV7-3; possibly TRBD1 for D (5 bases). Per the germline V gene, CDR1 is SGHTA and CDR2 is FQGTGA. Trimming took off 1 base at V and 5 bases at J, with 14 bases between the two ends. CDR3 size: 15 residues. Here the CDR3 reads CASSLIPAKGYGYTF. Here the CDR3 DNA reads TGTGCCAGCAGCTTAATACCAGCAAAGGGGTATGGCTACACCTTC.

The V gene is TRBV19, the J gene TRBJ1-1; D is perhaps TRBD1 (6 bases). The germline V gene has CDR1 LNHDA and CDR2 SQIVND (reference sequence). Deletions cut 7 bases from V and 8 bases from J, with 20 bases between. The CDR3 runs 14 residues. This chain's CDR3 is CASINRDGRGEAFF. The CDR3 nucleotides read TGTGCCAGTATCAACAGGGACGGGCGAGGGGAAGCTTTCTTT.

This chain uses TRBV7-9 with TRBJ1-2; 7 bases line up with TRBD1. From germline, CDR1 is SEHNR and CDR2 FQNEAQ (reference sequence). This CDR3 is 17 amino acids long. V lost 4 bases to trimming and J lost 2 bases; unmatched junction nucleotides: 13. In DNA form, the CDR3 reads TGTGCCAGCAGCTCTCGGACAGGAGCAGAGAGCAACTATGGCTACACCTTC. This codes for CASSSRTGAESNYGYTF.

V and J are TRBV7-2 and TRBJ2-1; maybe TRBD1 (6 bases). V dropped 5 bases and J dropped 9 bases, with 14 bases sitting between them. Germline-derived CDR1 and CDR2 are SGHTA and FQGNSA. The CDR3 extends over 13 amino acids. As DNA, the CDR3 is TGTGCCAGCAGCAAAACAGGGAATGGTGAGCAGTTCTTC. Translating gives CASSKTGNGEQFF.

This CDR3 is CASSLTGDTANTGELFF. For the CDR3, the DNA is TGTGCCAGCAGCTTAACCGGGGACACCGCGAACACCGGGGAGCTGTTTTTT. The gene calls are TRBV7-7 and TRBJ2-2; D may be TRBD1 (6 bases). This CDR3 contains 17 residues. Trimming cost V 2 bases and J 0 bases, with 13 bases left between them. Germline V gene sequence: CDR1 SSHAT, CDR2 FNYEAQ (reference sequence).

The chain joins TRBV5-6 to TRBJ1-1; 7 nucleotides line up with TRBD1. This CDR3 is built from 14 residues. V trimming: 3 bases; J trimming: 4 bases; junction bases outside the gene matches: 6. CDR1 and CDR2 (germline): SGHDT, YYEEEE. CDR3 nucleotides: TGTGCCAGCAGCTCCAGGGGGGTGGGCACTGAAGCTTTCTTT. As protein: CASSSRGVGTEAFF.

This sequence joins TRBV7-8 and TRBJ2-7; D gene ambiguous. V gave up 5 bases and J gave up 3 bases, with 14 bases separating them. Per germline, CDR1 SGHVS and CDR2 FQNEAQ. This CDR3 is 14 amino acids long. CDR3 coding DNA: TGTGCCAGCAGCCCTCGCGACAAGAACTACGAGCAGTACTTC. Protein sequence: CASSPRDKNYEQYF. Drawing the rest from reference TRBV7-8 and TRBJ2-7, the complete variable domain is GAGVSQSPRYKVAKRGQDVALRCDPISGHVSLFWYQQALGQGPEFLTYFQNEAQLDKSGLPSDRFFAERPEGSVSTLKIQRTQQEDSAVYLCASSPRDKNYEQYFGPGTRLTVT.

The genes are TRBV6-4 and TRBJ2-3, with D perhaps matching TRBD1 (6 bases). The ends were cut back, 5 bases at V and 0 bases at J, with 15 bases in the middle. The CDR3 is 16 amino acids. In germline, CDR1 is MRHNA, CDR2 SNTAGT. In nucleotides, the CDR3 is TGTGCCAGCAGTCCGACAGGCCTTACTAGCACAGATACGCAGTATTTT. Protein: CASSPTGLTSTDTQYF.

The chain uses TRBV27 and TRBJ2-7; D may be TRBD2 (6 bases). The CDR3 loop spans 16 amino acids. Germline CDR1 and CDR2: MNHEY and SMNVEV (reference sequence). Trimming removed 0 bases from V and 2 bases from J, with 14 bases in between. CDR3 residues: CASSLSGGPPPYEQYF. CDR3 bases: TGTGCCAGCAGTTTATCGGGGGGTCCCCCCCCCTACGAGCAGTACTTC.

In nucleotides, the CDR3 is TGTGCCAGCAGCCAAAGCGGGGGGGGATACCAAGAGACCCAGTACTTC. Protein: CASSQSGGGYQETQYF. The chain employs TRBV3-1 (or the pseudogene TRBV3-2) and TRBJ2-5, with 10 bases identical to TRBD2. CDR3 length: 16 amino acids. CDR1 is LGHDT, CDR2 YNNKEL, per germline (reference sequence). V was pared by 2 bases and J by 0 bases, with 3 bases of the junction left unmatched.

The V gene is TRBV7-9, the J gene TRBJ2-7; D remains unclear. V lost 5 bases and J 6 bases, leaving 17 bases between the germline ends. The CDR3 contains 14 residues. The germline CDR1 and CDR2 sequences are SEHNR and FQNEAQ (reference sequence). This chain's CDR3 is CASSLALPPFEQYF. The CDR3, as DNA: TGTGCCAGCAGCCTTGCCCTACCACCGTTCGAGCAGTACTTC.

The rearrangement links TRBV27 to TRBJ2-3; the match to TRBD2 covers 7 bases. Germline CDR1 reads MNHEY; CDR2 reads SMNVEV (reference sequence). Unmatched junction bases numbered 11, after V lost 0 bases and J lost 8 bases. The CDR3 consists of 16 residues. The DNA of the CDR3 is TGTGCCAGCAGTTTATCAGCGGGACTCCGCGGTAGTACGCAGTATTTT. Translating it yields CASSLSAGLRGSTQYF.

V is TRBV7-9 and J is TRBJ2-6, with D tentatively TRBD1 (6 bases). Per the germline V gene, CDR1 is SEHNR and CDR2 is FQNEAQ (reference sequence). This CDR3 region has 19 residues. V lost 3 bases, J lost 0 bases, and 18 bases lay in between. The DNA for the CDR3 is TGTGCCAGCAGCTTGACAGGCGGTAGATCTGTCTCTGGGGCCAACGTCCTGACTTTC. The encoded protein is CASSLTGGRSVSGANVLTF. The full variable domain, its missing parts supplied by reference TRBV7-9 and TRBJ2-6, is DTGVSQNPRHKITKRGQNVTFRCDPISEHNRLYWYRQTLGQGPEFLTYFQNEAQLEKSRLLSDRFSAERPKGSFSTLEIQRTEQGDSAMYLCASSLTGGRSVSGANVLTFGAGSRLTVL.

The V call is TRBV15, the J call TRBJ2-7; TRBD2 is a possible D gene (7 bases). The CDR3 contains 15 residues. Germline CDR1 LNHNV, CDR2 YYDKDF (reference sequence). V shed 0 bases and J shed 6 bases, with 15 bases lying between them. CDR3 bases: TGTGCCACCAGCAGAGATCGGGGAGGGGGGAGCGAGCAGTACTTC. Amino acid sequence: CATSRDRGGGSEQYF. The full variable domain, its missing parts supplied by reference TRBV15 and TRBJ2-7, is DAMVIQNPRYQVTQFGKPVTLSCSQTLNHNVMYWYQQKSSQAPKLLFHYYDKDFNNEADTPDNFQSRRPNTSFCFLDIRSPGLGDTAMYLCATSRDRGGGSEQYFGPGTRLTVT.

The chain combines TRBV18 with TRBJ1-5; D is possibly TRBD1 (5 bases). The CDR3 totals 13 residues. Looked up from germline, CDR1 is KGHSH and CDR2 is LQKENI. The V and J ends lost 3 bases and 7 bases respectively, with 10 bases between them. CDR3 DNA sequence: TGTGCCAGCTCACCTCCCCAGGGACAGCCCCAGCATTTT. Translation: CASSPPQGQPQHF.

This clone was counted once. The chain carries TRBV24-1 and TRBJ2-5, with D unclear. Per germline, CDR1 KGHDR and CDR2 SFDVKD. The CDR3 extends over 13 amino acids. Trimming shortened V by 1 base and J by 6 bases, and 8 bases separated the two germline ends. The CDR3 region has the DNA TGTGCCACCAGTGATTTCTTCGGTCAGACCCAGTACTTC. Translating gives CATSDFFGQTQYF.

The CDR3 loop is CASRNPGNSPLHF. The CDR3 DNA reads TGCGCCAGCCGCAACCCAGGCAATTCACCCCTCCACTTT. The rearrangement uses TRBV5-1 and TRBJ1-6, with D uncertain. Germline CDR1 and CDR2: SGHRS and YFSETQ. The CDR3 length is 13 residues. V shed 7 bases and J shed 7 bases, with 12 bases lying between them.

V and J are TRBV2 and TRBJ2-5; 11 bases agree with TRBD1. The CDR3 runs 15 residues. CDR1 and CDR2 (germline): SNHLY, FYNNEI. The J segment lost 0 bases and the V segment lost 4 bases, leaving 1 base of the junction unmatched. CDR3 in DNA: TGTGCCAGCAGTGTGGACAGGGGGCACCAAGAGACCCAGTACTTC. Translation: CASSVDRGHQETQYF.

The V gene is TRBV7-9, the J gene TRBJ2-1; D gene uncertain. This CDR3 region has 12 residues. The V and J ends lost 4 bases and 10 bases respectively, with 11 bases between them. The germline gives CDR1 SEHNR, CDR2 FQNEAQ (reference sequence). The CDR3 here is CASSYSSEEQFF. The CDR3 coding sequence is TGTGCCAGCAGCTACTCGTCCGAAGAGCAGTTCTTC.

The chain employs TRBV6-5 and TRBJ2-7; 9 bases are shared with TRBD1. The CDR3 runs to 12 residues. V was clipped by 7 bases and J by 6 bases; unmatched bases: 4. Germline loops: CDR1 MNHEY, CDR2 SVGAGI. The CDR3 spells CASINRGLEQYF. CDR3 bases: TGTGCCAGCATAAACAGGGGGCTCGAGCAGTACTTC.

This clone was recorded once. The chain joins TRBV6-6 to TRBJ2-3; 9 bases match TRBD1. CDR1 and CDR2 from the germline V gene are MNHNY and SVGAGI (reference sequence). V was pared by 6 bases and J by 2 bases, with 6 bases of the junction left unmatched. This CDR3 comprises 15 residues. The CDR3 sequence: CASSRGQGDTDTQYF. The CDR3 DNA sequence: TGTGCCAGCAGCAGGGGACAGGGTGACACAGATACGCAGTATTTT.

V usage is TRBV4-2 and J usage is TRBJ2-3; the D gene is possibly TRBD1 (6 bases). The CDR3 totals 16 residues. The germline V and J ends were trimmed by 5 bases and 1 base, with 16 bases remaining between them. Germline V lookup: CDR1 LGHNA, CDR2 YNFKEQ. CDR3 sequence (DNA): TGTGCCAGCAGCGAAGGGACAACCACTGGCACAGATACGCAGTATTTT. This gives the protein CASSEGTTTGTDTQYF.

J is TRBJ1-6 and V is TRBV27; D ambiguous. CDR3 length equals 13 residues. The germline CDR1 and CDR2 sequences are MNHEY and SMNVEV (reference sequence). V lost 4 bases to trimming and J lost 4 bases, with 5 bases between them. CDR3 bases: TGTGCCAGCAGTTCCCATTATAATTCACCCCTCCACTTT. It specifies CASSSHYNSPLHF.

The rearrangement uses TRBV6-6 and TRBJ2-1; 8 bases align to TRBD2. The CDR3 covers 13 residues. J lost 9 bases, V lost 2 bases, and 3 bases had no gene match. CDR1 and CDR2 (germline): MNHNY, SVGAGI (reference sequence). This CDR3 reads CASSYAAGAEQFF. CDR3 coding DNA: TGTGCCAGCAGTTACGCAGCGGGAGCTGAGCAGTTCTTC.

The chain recombines TRBV6-5 with TRBJ1-5; tentatively, D is TRBD1 (5 bases). Germline V gene data show CDR1 as MNHEY and CDR2 as SVGAGI. This CDR3 spans 15 amino acids. Deletions cut 6 bases from V and 3 bases from J, with 15 bases between. The CDR3 sequence: CASSAQGGANQPQHF. Here the CDR3 DNA reads TGTGCCAGCAGCGCCCAGGGAGGGGCCAATCAGCCCCAGCATTTT.